This T cell receptor (beta chain) was profiled in a study of blood T cell repertoires in COVID-19. Profiled with immunoSEQ multiplex PCR; TCRdb holds only in-frame clones, not every one. The sample yields around 300,000 clones, around 90% seen once. A word on this clone: At one end the junction does not follow the germline gene, possibly because of a read error.

Germline assignment: CDR1 KGHSH and CDR2 LQKENI. CDR3 length: 14 amino acids. The sequenced sample consisted of PBMCs or T cells enriched from blood (not recorded which). V is TRBV18 and J is TRBJ2-2, with unresolved D. The sequence derives from a woman in her sixties in a cohort exposed to, infected with or recovered from COVID-19 (not recorded which). CDR3 in amino acids: CASSPGPNTWELFF. As DNA, the CDR3 is TGTGCCAGCTCACCTGGTCCCAACACCTGGGAGCTGTTTTTT.